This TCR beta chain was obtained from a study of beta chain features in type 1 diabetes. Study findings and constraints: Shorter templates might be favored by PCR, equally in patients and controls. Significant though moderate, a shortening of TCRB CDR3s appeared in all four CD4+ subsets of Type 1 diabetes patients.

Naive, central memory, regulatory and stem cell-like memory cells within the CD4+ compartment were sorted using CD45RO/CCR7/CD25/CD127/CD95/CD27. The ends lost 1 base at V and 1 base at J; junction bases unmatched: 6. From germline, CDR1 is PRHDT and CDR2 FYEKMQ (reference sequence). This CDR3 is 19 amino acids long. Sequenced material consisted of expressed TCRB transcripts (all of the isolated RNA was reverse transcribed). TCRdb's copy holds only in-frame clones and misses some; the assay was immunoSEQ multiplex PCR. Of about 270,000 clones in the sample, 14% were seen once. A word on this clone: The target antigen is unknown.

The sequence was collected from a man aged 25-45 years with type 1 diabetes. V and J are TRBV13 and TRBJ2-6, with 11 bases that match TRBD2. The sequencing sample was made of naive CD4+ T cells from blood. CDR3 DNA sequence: TGTGCCAGCAGCTTAGAGTCTAGCGGGAGGAGTTCTGGGGCCAACGTCCTGACTTTC. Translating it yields CASSLESSGRSSGANVLTF.